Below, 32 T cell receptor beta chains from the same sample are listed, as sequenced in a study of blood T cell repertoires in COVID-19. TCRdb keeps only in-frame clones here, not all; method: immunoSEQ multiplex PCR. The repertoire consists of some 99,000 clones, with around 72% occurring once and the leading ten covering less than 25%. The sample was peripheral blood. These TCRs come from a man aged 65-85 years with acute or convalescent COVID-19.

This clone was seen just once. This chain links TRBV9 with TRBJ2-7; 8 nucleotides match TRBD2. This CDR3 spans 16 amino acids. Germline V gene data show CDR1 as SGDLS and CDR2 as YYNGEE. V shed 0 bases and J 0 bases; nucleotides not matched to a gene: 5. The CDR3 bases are TGTGCCAGCAGCGTAGGAGAACTAGCGGCCTCCTACGAGCAGTACTTC. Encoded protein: CASSVGELAASYEQYF.

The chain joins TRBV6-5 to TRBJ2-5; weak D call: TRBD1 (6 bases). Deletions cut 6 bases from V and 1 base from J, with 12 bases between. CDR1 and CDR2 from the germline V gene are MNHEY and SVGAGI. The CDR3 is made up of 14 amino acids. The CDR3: CASRSGQLQETQYF. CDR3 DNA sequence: TGTGCCAGCAGGTCCGGACAGCTCCAAGAGACCCAGTACTTC.

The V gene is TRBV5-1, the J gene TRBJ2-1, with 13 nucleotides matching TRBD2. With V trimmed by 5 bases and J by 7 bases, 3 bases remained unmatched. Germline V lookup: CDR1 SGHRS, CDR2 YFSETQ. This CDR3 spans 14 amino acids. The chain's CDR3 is CASRGLAGVNEQFF. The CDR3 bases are TGCGCCAGCAGAGGACTAGCGGGAGTAAATGAGCAGTTCTTC.

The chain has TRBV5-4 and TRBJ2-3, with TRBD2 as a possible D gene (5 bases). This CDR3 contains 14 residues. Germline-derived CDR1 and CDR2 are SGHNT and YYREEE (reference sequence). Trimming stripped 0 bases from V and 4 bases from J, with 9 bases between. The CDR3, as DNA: TGTGCCAGCAGCTTGGGGGTAGCGTCAGATACGCAGTATTTT. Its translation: CASSLGVASDTQYF. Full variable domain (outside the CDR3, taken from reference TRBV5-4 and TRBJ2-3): ETGVTQSPTHLIKTRGQQVTLRCSSQSGHNTVSWYQQALGQGPQFIFQYYREEENGRGNFPPRFSGLQFPNYSSELNVNALELDDSALYLCASSLGVASDTQYFGPGTRLTVL.

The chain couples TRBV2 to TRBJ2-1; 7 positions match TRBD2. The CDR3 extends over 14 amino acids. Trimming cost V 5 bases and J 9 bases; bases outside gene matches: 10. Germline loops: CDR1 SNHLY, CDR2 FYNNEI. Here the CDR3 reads CASSRGEGHSEQFF. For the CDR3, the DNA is TGTGCCAGCAGTCGGGGGGAGGGCCATAGTGAGCAGTTCTTC.

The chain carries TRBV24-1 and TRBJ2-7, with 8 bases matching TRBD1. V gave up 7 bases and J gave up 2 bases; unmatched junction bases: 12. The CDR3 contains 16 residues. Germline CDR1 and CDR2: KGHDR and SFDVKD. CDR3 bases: TGTGCCACCAGCTCCCTACATCGACAGGGGACCTACGAGCAGTACTTC. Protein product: CATSSLHRQGTYEQYF.

The CDR3 loop is CASSASGAGANVLTF. CDR3 nucleotide sequence: TGTGCCAGCAGCGCGTCAGGGGCTGGGGCCAACGTCCTGACTTTC. The V gene is TRBV9, the J gene TRBJ2-6; TRBD1 might be the D (6 bases). The CDR3 covers 15 residues. Germline V CDR1 and CDR2: SGDLS, YYNGEE. The V gene lost 3 bases and the J gene lost 2 bases, with 9 bases spanning the gap.

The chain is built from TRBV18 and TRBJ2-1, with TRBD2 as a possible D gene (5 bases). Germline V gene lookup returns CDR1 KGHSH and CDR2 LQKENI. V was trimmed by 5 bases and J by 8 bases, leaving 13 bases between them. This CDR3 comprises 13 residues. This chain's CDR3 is CASSSGLAYEQFF. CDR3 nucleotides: TGTGCCAGCTCATCCGGGCTAGCCTATGAGCAGTTCTTC.

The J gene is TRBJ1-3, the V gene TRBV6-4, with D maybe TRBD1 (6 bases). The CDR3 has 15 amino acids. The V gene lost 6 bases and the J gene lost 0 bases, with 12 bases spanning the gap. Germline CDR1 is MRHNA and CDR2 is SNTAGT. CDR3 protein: CASSPDRFSGNTIYF. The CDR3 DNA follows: TGTGCCAGCAGCCCGGACAGATTCTCTGGAAACACCATATATTTT.

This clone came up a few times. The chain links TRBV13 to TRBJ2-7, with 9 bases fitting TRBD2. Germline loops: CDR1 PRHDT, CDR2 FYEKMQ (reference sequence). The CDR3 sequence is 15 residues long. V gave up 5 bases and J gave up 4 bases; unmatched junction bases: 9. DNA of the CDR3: TGTGCCAGCAGCGCCAGTAGCGGGAGAGGGTACGAGCAGTACTTC. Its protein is CASSASSGRGYEQYF.

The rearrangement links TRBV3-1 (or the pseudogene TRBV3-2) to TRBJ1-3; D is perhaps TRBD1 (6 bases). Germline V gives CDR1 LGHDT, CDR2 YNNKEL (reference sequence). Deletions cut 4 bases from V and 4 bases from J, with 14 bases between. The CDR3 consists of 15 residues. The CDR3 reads CASSRTPGQGNTIYF. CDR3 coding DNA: TGTGCCAGCAGCCGGACACCGGGACAAGGAAACACCATATATTTT.

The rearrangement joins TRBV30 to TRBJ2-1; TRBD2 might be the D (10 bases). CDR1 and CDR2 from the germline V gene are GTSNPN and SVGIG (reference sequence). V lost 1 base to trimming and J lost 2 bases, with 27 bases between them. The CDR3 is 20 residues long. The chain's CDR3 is CAWSAGTGKLAGRPYNEQFF. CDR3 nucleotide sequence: TGTGCCTGGAGTGCGGGGACAGGGAAACTAGCGGGACGACCCTACAATGAGCAGTTCTTC.

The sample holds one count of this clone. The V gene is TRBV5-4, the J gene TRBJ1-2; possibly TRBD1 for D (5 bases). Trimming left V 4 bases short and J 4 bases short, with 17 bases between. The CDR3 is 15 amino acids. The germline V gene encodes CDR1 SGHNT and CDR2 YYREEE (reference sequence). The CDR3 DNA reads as TGTGCCAGCAGCCCCGCGGAGGGGATTGGCTATGGCTACACCTTC. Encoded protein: CASSPAEGIGYGYTF.

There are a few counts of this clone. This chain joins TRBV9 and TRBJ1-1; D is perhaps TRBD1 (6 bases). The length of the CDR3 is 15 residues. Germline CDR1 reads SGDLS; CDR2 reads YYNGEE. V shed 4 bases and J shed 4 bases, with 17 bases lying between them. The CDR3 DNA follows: TGTGCCAGCAGCCCGCTCGGGGGGGCGAGCACTGAAGCTTTCTTT. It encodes CASSPLGGASTEAFF.

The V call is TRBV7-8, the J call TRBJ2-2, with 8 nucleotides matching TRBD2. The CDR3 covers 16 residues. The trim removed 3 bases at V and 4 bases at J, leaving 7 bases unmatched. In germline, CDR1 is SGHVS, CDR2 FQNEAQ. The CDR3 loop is CASSFRAAGVTGELFF. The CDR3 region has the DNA TGTGCCAGCAGCTTCAGGGCAGCGGGAGTCACCGGGGAGCTGTTTTTT.

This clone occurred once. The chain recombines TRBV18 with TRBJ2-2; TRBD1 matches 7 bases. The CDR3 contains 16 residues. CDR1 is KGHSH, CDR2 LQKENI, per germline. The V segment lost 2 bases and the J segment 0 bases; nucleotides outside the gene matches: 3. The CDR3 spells CASSPYRGANTGELFF. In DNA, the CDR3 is TGTGCCAGCTCACCATACAGGGGCGCGAACACCGGGGAGCTGTTTTTT.

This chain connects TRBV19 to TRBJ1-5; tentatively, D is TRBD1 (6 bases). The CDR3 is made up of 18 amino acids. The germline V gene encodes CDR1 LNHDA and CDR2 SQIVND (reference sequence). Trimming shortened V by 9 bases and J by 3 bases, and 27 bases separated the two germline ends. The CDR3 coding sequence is TGTGCCAGCTTCGACCCCTCCGGGACATACGGGTTCAATCAGCCCCAGCATTTT. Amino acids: CASFDPSGTYGFNQPQHF.

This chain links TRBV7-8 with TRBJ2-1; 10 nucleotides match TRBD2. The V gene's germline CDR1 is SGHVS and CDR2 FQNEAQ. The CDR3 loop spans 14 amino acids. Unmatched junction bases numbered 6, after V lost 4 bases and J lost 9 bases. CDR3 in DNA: TGTGCCAGCAGCTCAGTGGGACTAGCGAGTGAGCAGTTCTTC. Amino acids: CASSSVGLASEQFF.

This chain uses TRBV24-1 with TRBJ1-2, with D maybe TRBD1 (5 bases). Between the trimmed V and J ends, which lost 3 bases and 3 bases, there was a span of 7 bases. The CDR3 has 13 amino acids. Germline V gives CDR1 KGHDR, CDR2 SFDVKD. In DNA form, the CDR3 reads TGTGCCACCAGTGATCCAGGGCACTATGGCTACACCTTC. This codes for CATSDPGHYGYTF.

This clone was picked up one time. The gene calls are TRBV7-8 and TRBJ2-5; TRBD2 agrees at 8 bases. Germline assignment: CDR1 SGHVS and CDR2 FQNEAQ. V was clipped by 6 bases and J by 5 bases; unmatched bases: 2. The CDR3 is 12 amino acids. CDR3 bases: TGTGCCAGCAGTTCGGGGGGGGAGACCCAGTACTTC. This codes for CASSSGGETQYF.

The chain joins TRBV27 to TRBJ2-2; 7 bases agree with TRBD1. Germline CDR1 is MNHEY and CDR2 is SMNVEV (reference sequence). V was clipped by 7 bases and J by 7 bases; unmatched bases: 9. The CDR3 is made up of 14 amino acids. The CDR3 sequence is CASTQGGSGGELFF. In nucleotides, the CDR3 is TGTGCCAGCACGCAAGGGGGCTCGGGCGGGGAGCTGTTTTTT.

The CDR3 reads CASSPYREISPGGIEAFF. CDR3 sequence (DNA): TGTGCCAGCTCACCTTACCGGGAGATTAGCCCGGGGGGGATTGAAGCTTTCTTT. The chain carries TRBV18 and TRBJ1-1; D is perhaps TRBD1 (5 bases). Germline lookup yields CDR1 KGHSH and CDR2 LQKENI. V gave up 3 bases and J gave up 7 bases, with 27 bases separating them. This CDR3 region has 18 residues.

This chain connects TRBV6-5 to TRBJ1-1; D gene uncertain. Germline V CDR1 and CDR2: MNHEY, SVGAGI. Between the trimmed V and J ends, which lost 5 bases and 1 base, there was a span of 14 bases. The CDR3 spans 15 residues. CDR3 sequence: CASSPRGGRNTEAFF. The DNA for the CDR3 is TGTGCCAGCAGTCCGCGGGGAGGCCGGAACACTGAAGCTTTCTTT.

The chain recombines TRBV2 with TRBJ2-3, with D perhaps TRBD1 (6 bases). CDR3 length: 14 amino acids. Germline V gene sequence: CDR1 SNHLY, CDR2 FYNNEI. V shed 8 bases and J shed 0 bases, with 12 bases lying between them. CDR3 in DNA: TGTGCCAGCTTACAGGGATCTAGCACAGATACGCAGTATTTT. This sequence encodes CASLQGSSTDTQYF.

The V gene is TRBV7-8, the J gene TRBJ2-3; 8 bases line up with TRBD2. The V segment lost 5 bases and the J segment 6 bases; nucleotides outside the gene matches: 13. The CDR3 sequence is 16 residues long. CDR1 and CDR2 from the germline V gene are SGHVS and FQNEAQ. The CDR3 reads CASSHTNGRAVDTQYF. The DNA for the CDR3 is TGTGCCAGCAGCCACACCAACGGGAGGGCCGTGGATACGCAGTATTTT.

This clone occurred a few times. The CDR3 loop is CASSLEGGLAGGGFF. The CDR3 DNA sequence: TGTGCCAGCAGCTTAGAGGGGGGACTAGCGGGAGGTGGGTTCTTC. This rearrangement joins TRBV7-8 to TRBJ2-1, with 15 nucleotides matching TRBD2. The germline gives CDR1 SGHVS, CDR2 FQNEAQ. The V and J ends lost 1 base and 15 bases, in that order; junction bases with no gene match: 7. This CDR3 is 15 amino acids long. The entire variable domain, with the rest obtained from reference TRBV7-8 and TRBJ2-1, is as follows: GAGVSQSPRYKVAKRGQDVALRCDPISGHVSLFWYQQALGQGPEFLTYFQNEAQLDKSGLPSDRFFAERPEGSVSTLKIQRTQQEDSAVYLCASSLEGGLAGGGFFGPGTRLTVL.

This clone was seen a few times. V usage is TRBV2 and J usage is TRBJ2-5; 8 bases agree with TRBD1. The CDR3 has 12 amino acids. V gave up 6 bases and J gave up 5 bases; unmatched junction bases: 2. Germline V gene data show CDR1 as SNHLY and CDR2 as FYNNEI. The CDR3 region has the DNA TGTGCCAGCAGCCAGGGGGCCGAGACCCAGTACTTC. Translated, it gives CASSQGAETQYF.

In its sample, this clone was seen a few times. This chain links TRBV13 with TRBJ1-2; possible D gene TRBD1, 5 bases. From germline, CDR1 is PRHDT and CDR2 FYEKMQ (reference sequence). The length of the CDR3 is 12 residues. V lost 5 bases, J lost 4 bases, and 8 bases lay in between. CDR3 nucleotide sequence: TGTGCCAGCAGCCTGACAGCCTATGGCTACACCTTC. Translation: CASSLTAYGYTF. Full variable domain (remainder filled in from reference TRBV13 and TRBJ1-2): AAGVIQSPRHLIKEKRETATLKCYPIPRHDTVYWYQQGPGQDPQFLISFYEKMQSDKGSIPDRFSAQQFSDYHSELNMSSLELGDSALYFCASSLTAYGYTFGSGTRLTVV.

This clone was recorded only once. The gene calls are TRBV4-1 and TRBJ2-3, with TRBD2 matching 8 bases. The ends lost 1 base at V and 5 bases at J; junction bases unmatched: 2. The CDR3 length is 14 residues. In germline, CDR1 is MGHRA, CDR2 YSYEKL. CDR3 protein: CASSQVGLVDTQYF. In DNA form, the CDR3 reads TGCGCCAGCAGCCAAGTGGGACTAGTAGATACGCAGTATTTT.

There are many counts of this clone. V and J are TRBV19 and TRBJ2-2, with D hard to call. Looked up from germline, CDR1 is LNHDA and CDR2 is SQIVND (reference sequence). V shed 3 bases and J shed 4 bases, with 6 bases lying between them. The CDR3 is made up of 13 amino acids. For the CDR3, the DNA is TGTGCCAGTAGTATTTACGGCACCGGGGAGCTGTTTTTT. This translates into CASSIYGTGELFF.

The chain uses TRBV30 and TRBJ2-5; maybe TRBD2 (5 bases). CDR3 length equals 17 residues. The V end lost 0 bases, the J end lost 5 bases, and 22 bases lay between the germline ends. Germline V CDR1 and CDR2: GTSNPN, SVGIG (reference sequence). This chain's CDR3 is CAWSVRLTRTLGETQYF. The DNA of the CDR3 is TGTGCCTGGAGTGTCCGATTGACACGGACTTTGGGGGAGACCCAGTACTTC.

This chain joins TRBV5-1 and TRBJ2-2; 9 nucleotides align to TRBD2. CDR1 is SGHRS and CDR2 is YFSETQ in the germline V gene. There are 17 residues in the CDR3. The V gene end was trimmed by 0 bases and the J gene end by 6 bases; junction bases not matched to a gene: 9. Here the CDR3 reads CASSLDSAGGPSGELFF. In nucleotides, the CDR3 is TGCGCCAGCAGCTTGGATAGCGCGGGAGGGCCCTCCGGGGAGCTGTTTTTT.